One and the same sample provided the 14 T cell receptor beta chains below, sequenced in a study of low-dose radiotherapy and immunotherapy resistance in tumors. TRAV- and TRBV-specific primers were used for first-strand cDNA, which covered alpha and beta chains. TCR amplification ran 20 PCR cycles using constant-region and V-primer adapter primers. TCRdb called the reads again in MiXCR, with one record for every CDR3 protein. The sample includes tens of thousands of distinct CDR3 sequences, under 10% seen only once; the top ten take approximately 0.98%. Specified time point: before trial treatment. Sequences were derived from PBMCs, sampled before treatment. These receptors were obtained from a male donor with prostate cancer.

Ten or more counts support this clonotype. The chain has TRBV5-1 and TRBJ2-2, with 8 bases identical to TRBD1. Germline CDR1 is SGHRS and CDR2 is YFSETQ. This CDR3 spans 15 amino acids. Unmatched junction bases numbered 2, after V lost 1 base and J lost 3 bases. This chain's CDR3 is CASSLMTGDTGELFF. As DNA, the CDR3 is TGCGCCAGCAGCTTGATGACAGGGGACACCGGGGAGCTGTTTTTT.

J is TRBJ2-7 and V is TRBV28, with TRBD1 matching 9 bases. J gave up 2 bases and V 6 bases, and 2 bases lay outside the gene matches. Per germline, CDR1 MDHEN and CDR2 SYDVKM. This CDR3 is built from 13 residues. The CDR3 spells CASRRQGAYEQYF. In DNA form, the CDR3 reads TGTGCCAGCAGACGACAGGGGGCCTACGAGCAGTACTTC.

This clonotype was found many times. J is TRBJ2-5 and V is TRBV5-1; TRBD1 matches 8 bases. The CDR3 has 15 amino acids. Trimming at V came to 7 bases and at J to 0 bases, leaving 8 bases not matched to a gene. Per the germline V gene, CDR1 is SGHRS and CDR2 is YFSETQ. CDR3: CASQAGGAYQETQYF. CDR3 DNA: TGCGCCAGCCAAGCAGGGGGCGCGTACCAAGAGACCCAGTACTTC.

This clonotype was seen repeatedly, ten times or more. This chain links TRBV10-3 with TRBJ2-7; possible D gene TRBD2, 7 bases. The CDR3 is made up of 16 amino acids. Germline V gene sequence: CDR1 ENHRY, CDR2 SYGVKD. V dropped 0 bases and J dropped 6 bases, with 18 bases sitting between them. The CDR3 DNA reads TGTGCCATCAGTGAGTCGGGGGGGGCGACGGAGCTCGAGCAGTACTTC. Encoded protein: CAISESGGATELEQYF.

This clonotype occurred many times. The chain is built from TRBV28 and TRBJ2-5; the match to TRBD1 covers 8 bases. Trimming cost V 5 bases and J 1 base; bases outside gene matches: 6. This CDR3 has 15 amino acids. CDR1 and CDR2 from the germline V gene are MDHEN and SYDVKM. Written as DNA, the CDR3 is TGTGCCAGCAGTGACACGACAGGGGTCCAAGAGACCCAGTACTTC. Translation: CASSDTTGVQETQYF. Variable domain in full (rest from reference TRBV28 and TRBJ2-5): DVKVTQSSRYLVKRTGEKVFLECVQDMDHENMFWYRQDPGLGLRLIYFSYDVKMKEKGDIPEGYSVSREKKERFSLILESASTNQTSMYLCASSDTTGVQETQYFGPGTRLLVL.

This clonotype was counted only a few times. The chain joins TRBV24-1 to TRBJ2-3; D could derive from TRBD1 or TRBD2 (5 bases each). The CDR3 has 15 amino acids. The germline V and J ends were trimmed by 3 bases and 2 bases, with 11 bases remaining between them. Germline V gene sequence: CDR1 KGHDR, CDR2 SFDVKD. The CDR3 nucleotides are TGTGCCACCAGTGATGGGACCGACTCCACAGATACGCAGTATTTT. This codes for CATSDGTDSTDTQYF.

This clonotype has a count of ten or more. The chain couples TRBV5-1 to TRBJ1-4; no clear D gene. Trimming left V 3 bases short and J 5 bases short, with 17 bases between. Germline V gene lookup returns CDR1 SGHRS and CDR2 YFSETQ. CDR3 size: 16 residues. CDR3 DNA sequence: TGCGCCAGCAGCTCGGCGGCGGGTAATTGGAATGAAAAACTGTTTTTT. Protein: CASSSAAGNWNEKLFF.

In its sample, this clonotype was seen many times. The V gene is TRBV30, the J gene TRBJ2-1, with 8 bases that match TRBD2. CDR1 and CDR2 (germline): GTSNPN, SVGIG (reference sequence). The J segment lost 12 bases and the V segment lost 4 bases, leaving 11 bases of the junction unmatched. The CDR3 covers 13 residues. DNA of the CDR3: TGTGCCTGGAACCAAGGCGGGGGGACGGGGCAGTTCTTC. This sequence encodes CAWNQGGGTGQFF. Full variable domain (missing parts from reference TRBV30 and TRBJ2-1): SQTIHQWPATLVQPVGSPLSLECTVEGTSNPNLYWYRQAAGRGLQLLFYSVGIGQISSEVPQNLSASRPQDRQFILSSKKLLLSDSGFYLCAWNQGGGTGQFFGPGTRLTVL.

This clonotype was counted many times. The rearrangement uses TRBV27 and TRBJ2-3, with unresolved D. Trimming removed 4 bases from V and 4 bases from J, with 12 bases in between. CDR1 and CDR2 from the germline V gene are MNHEY and SMNVEV (reference sequence). There are 14 residues in the CDR3. CDR3 in amino acids: CASSSPGTADTQYF. For the CDR3, the DNA is TGTGCCAGCAGTTCTCCAGGCACCGCAGATACGCAGTATTTT.

This clonotype was counted at least ten times. V is TRBV25-1 and J is TRBJ2-6; D remains ambiguous. V lost 2 bases to trimming and J lost 0 bases, with 14 bases between them. The CDR3 is 18 residues long. From germline, CDR1 is MGHDK and CDR2 SYGVNS. The CDR3 is CASSERKGSFSGANVLTF. The CDR3 region has the DNA TGTGCCAGCAGTGAACGAAAGGGCAGTTTCTCTGGGGCCAACGTCCTGACTTTC.

This clonotype showed up many times. The J gene is TRBJ2-1, the V gene TRBV12-3 or TRBV12-4; TRBD2 aligns across 11 bases. This CDR3 is 15 amino acids long. V was clipped by 7 bases and J by 6 bases; unmatched bases: 8. This chain's CDR3 is CASTWRTSGRNEQFF. For the CDR3, the DNA is TGTGCCAGCACCTGGAGGACTAGCGGGCGCAATGAGCAGTTCTTC.

There are many counts of this clonotype. The rearrangement uses TRBV19 and TRBJ2-7; TRBD2 matches at 8 bases. This CDR3 is built from 15 residues. Losses at the gene ends were 4 bases for V and 4 bases for J; bases not matched to a gene: 9. Germline V gene lookup returns CDR1 LNHDA and CDR2 SQIVND (reference sequence). The CDR3 DNA is TGTGCCAGTAGTACACCGGGAGGGGGAATGTACGAGCAGTACTTC. The encoded protein is CASSTPGGGMYEQYF.

This clonotype has ten or more counts. V gene TRBV7-8 combines with J gene TRBJ2-3, with TRBD2 matching 7 bases. With 4 bases clipped from V and 3 bases from J, the junction kept 10 bases outside the gene matches. The CDR3 loop spans 16 amino acids. Germline V CDR1 and CDR2: SGHVS, FQNEAQ. As DNA, the CDR3 is TGTGCCAGCAGCTGGCGAGGGAGGGCCGGGACAGATACGCAGTATTTT. Translating gives CASSWRGRAGTDTQYF.

Many counts were recorded for this clonotype. The chain combines TRBV30 with TRBJ1-2; D is unclear. The CDR3 has 13 residues. Trimming cost V 0 bases and J 5 bases, with 10 bases left between them. Per the germline V gene, CDR1 is GTSNPN and CDR2 is SVGIG (reference sequence). The CDR3 coding sequence is TGTGCCTGGAGTGTGGGCCCGACATATGGCTACACCTTC. Protein product: CAWSVGPTYGYTF.